This TCR beta chain is drawn from a study of regulatory T cells in long-lasting Graves disease. Described time point: newly diagnosed GD, antithyroid drugs for less than 3 months. PBMC RNA served as the TCR library source. Researchers made TCR beta libraries by using iRepertoire HTBI primers and running Arm-PCR on CDR3 regions. TCRdb analysed the multiplex PCR reads with MiXCR anew, one entry per CDR3 protein. The repertoire holds hundreds of thousands of distinct CDR3 sequences, about a sixth seen once, with roughly 30% in the top ten. In this sample, this clonotype turned up many times. Separately, the same data were catalogued under a study of T cells in Graves' hyperthyroidism and ophthalmopathy. That work adds: Through a model of 13 V-J features, ophthalmopathy was separated from stable hyperthyroidism.

This sequence was found in a man aged 40-50 years with Graves disease. Sequences were derived from peripheral blood mononuclear cells (PBMCs), sampled at new diagnosis, from a patient treated with antithyroid drugs.

CDR3 coding DNA: TGTGCCAGCAGTAAGGGAGAGAACACTGAAGCTTTCTTT. Translation gives CASSKGENTEAFF. V gene TRBV6-1 combines with J gene TRBJ1-1; D remains unclear. The CDR3 is made up of 13 amino acids. Germline V CDR1 and CDR2: MNHNS, SASEGT. The V end lost 5 bases, the J end lost 1 base, and 8 bases lay between the germline ends.